The present T cell receptor (beta chain) was sequenced within a study of shared clonotypes between healthy human individuals. There were no recent acute infections or vaccinations among the donors, who were healthy HIV-negative adults. Among the donors, all were Caucasian adults who lived in Nashville, Tennessee. Germline V gene sequence: CDR1 LNHNV, CDR2 YYDKDF (reference sequence). The CDR3 loop spans 16 amino acids. J gave up 6 bases and V 5 bases, and 7 bases lay outside the gene matches. Several immunoSEQ 96-well plates shared each subset's DNA, each plate a replicate. On ten immunoSEQ deep assay plates, unsorted PBMC DNA was sequenced. TCRdb's table, derived via immunoSEQ multiplex PCR, lists solely in-frame clones and lacks some. Counted here are some 450,000 clones, roughly four fifths occurring once; the ten biggest clones make up 12%.

This TCR came from a woman in her thirties or forties in good health. Some clones in this sample may be carry-over from other donors' samples. The rearrangement joins TRBV15 to TRBJ2-1; 13 bases fit TRBD2. The sequenced sample consisted of PBMCs. For the CDR3, the DNA is TGTGCCACCAGCTCCCAGACTAGCGGGAGGCGCAATGAGCAGTTCTTC. Protein product: CATSSQTSGRRNEQFF.